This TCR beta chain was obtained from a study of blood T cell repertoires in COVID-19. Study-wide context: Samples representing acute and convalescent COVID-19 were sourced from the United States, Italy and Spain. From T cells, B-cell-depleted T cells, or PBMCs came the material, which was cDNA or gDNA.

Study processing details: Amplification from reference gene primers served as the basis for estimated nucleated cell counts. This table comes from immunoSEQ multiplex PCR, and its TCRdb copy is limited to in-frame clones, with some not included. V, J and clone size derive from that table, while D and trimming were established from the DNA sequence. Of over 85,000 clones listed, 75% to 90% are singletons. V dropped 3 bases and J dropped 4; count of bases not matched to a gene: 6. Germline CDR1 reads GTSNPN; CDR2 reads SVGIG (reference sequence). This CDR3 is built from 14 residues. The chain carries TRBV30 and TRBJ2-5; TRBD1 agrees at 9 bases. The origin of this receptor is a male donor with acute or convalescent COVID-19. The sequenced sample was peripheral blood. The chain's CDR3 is CAWRPKDRGETQYF. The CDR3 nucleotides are TGTGCCTGGAGGCCAAAGGACAGGGGAGAGACCCAGTACTTC. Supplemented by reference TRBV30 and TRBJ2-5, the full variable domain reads SQTIHQWPATLVQPVGSPLSLECTVEGTSNPNLYWYRQAAGRGLQLLFYSVGIGQISSEVPQNLSASRPQDRQFILSSKKLLLSDSGFYLCAWRPKDRGETQYFGPGTRLLVL.